This T cell receptor (beta chain) was sequenced during a study of T-cell reconstitution after alpha-beta-depleted transplantation in children. The study's findings and limits: Several hundred rapidly expanded clones from non-depleted graft cells reportedly supplied alpha-beta T cells about two months post-transplant. High day-60 TCRbeta diversity in some patients came from surviving recipient T cells and thymic progenitors. One year post-transplant, T-cell counts and diversity were largely derived from T cells produced anew.

Molecular barcoding with unique molecular identifiers was used for the TCRbeta library. A single record per CDR3 protein comes from TCRdb applying MiXCR to the PCR reads. The sample consists of some 840,000 distinct CDR3 sequences, 16% of them appearing once. About this clonotype: Its antigen is still unknown.

The material sequenced was PBMCs, mostly from graft donor cells, taken 360 days after TCRalphabeta/CD19-depleted stem cell transplant. This TCR came from a male patient aged 10-17 years who had a stem cell transplant for acute lymphoblastic leukemia, so the T cells may come from the graft donor.

As DNA, the CDR3 is TGTGCCAGCAGCGGGACAGGACCCAAGGAGGCCTTCAATCAGCCCCAGCATTTT. It is translated as CASSGTGPKEAFNQPQHF. J is TRBJ1-5 and V is TRBV11-1, with 8 nucleotides matching TRBD1. V was clipped by 5 bases and J by 3 bases; unmatched bases: 15. This CDR3 is 18 amino acids long. Per the germline V gene, CDR1 is SGHAT and CDR2 is FQDESV (reference sequence).